What follows describes a single T cell receptor beta chain. What it recognizes is unknown. This specimen belongs to a study of post-analysis software for immune sequencing data. Study summary: Disease courses included relapsing-remitting, secondary progressive and progressive-relapsing multiple sclerosis. Notes on the study in general: Several TRBV segments (TRBV5-6, TRBV5-1 and TRBV20-1 among them) occurred more frequently in patients than in controls. Versus controls, multiple sclerosis patients showed significantly lower diversity (normalized Chao1). Strong co-clustering by F measure linked samples that shared a preparation batch.

The CDR3 has 14 amino acids. The V end lost 6 bases, the J end lost 3 bases, and 14 bases lay between the germline ends. CDR1 and CDR2 (germline): MNHNY, SVGAGI (reference sequence). The authors incorporated unique molecular identifiers into the TCR beta cDNA libraries. TCRdb called the PCR reads again in MiXCR, with one record for every CDR3 protein. The table shows 740,000 or so distinct CDR3 sequences, with roughly 58% occurring only once. The chain uses TRBV6-6 and TRBJ1-2; D is perhaps TRBD1 (5 bases). Source material: blood. The sequence was obtained from a girl aged 5-17 years with multiple sclerosis. The CDR3 coding sequence is TGTGCCAGCAGCGTAGGGGCAGGTCACTATGGCTACACCTTC. This encodes CASSVGAGHYGYTF.